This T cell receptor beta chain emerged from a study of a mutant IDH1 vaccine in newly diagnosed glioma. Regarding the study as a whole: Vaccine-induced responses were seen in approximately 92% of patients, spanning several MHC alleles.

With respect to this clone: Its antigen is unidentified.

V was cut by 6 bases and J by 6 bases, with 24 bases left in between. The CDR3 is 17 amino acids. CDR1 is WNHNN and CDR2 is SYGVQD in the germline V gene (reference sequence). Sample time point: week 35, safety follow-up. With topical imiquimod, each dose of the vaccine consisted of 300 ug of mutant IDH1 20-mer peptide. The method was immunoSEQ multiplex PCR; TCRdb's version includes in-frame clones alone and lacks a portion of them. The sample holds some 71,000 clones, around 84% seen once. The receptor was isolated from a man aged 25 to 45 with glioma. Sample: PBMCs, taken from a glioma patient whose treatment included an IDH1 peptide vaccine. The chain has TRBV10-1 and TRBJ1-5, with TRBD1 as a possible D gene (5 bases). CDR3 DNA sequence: TGCGCCAGCAGAGCTCCTCTGGGACTGCAAAAGGGTCAGCCCCAGCATTTT. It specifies CASRAPLGLQKGQPQHF.